The present T cell receptor beta chain was sequenced within a study of vaccination and CD4 T cells after COVID-19. Study as a whole: Diagnosis preceded the drawing of post-COVID samples by a median approximately 100 days (range 35 to 161). Whole-study findings and limits: Researchers report that a median about 86% of reactive clones in convalescent patients surfaced only post-vaccination.

Noted treatment: approximately 10-day PBMC culture with coronavirus spike peptide pools or control peptides (ViraFEST assay). ViraFEST relied on peptide pools to expand antigen-specific T cells; the TCRs were sequenced afterward. Negative selection enriched CD4+ T cells from cultures at roughly ten days. Sequencing of cultured CD4+ T cell DNA used the Oncomine TCR Beta short-read assay. One entry per CDR3 protein, called by TCRdb with MiXCR from the PCR reads. The table lists 15,000 to 20,000 distinct CDR3 sequences, almost 60% of them singletons. A remark on this clonotype: Its antigen is currently unknown.

V gave up 4 bases and J gave up 2 bases; unmatched junction bases: 11. The CDR3 has 17 residues. Germline V gene sequence: CDR1 SGHTA, CDR2 FQGTGA. This sequence joins TRBV7-3 and TRBJ2-3, with 8 bases identical to TRBD2. The sequencing sample was made of CD4+ T cells from blood, cultured in vitro. The TCR sequence derives from a human donor who had recovered from COVID-19. The CDR3 sequence: CASSSTPGTRNTDTQYF. In DNA, the CDR3 is TGTGCCAGCAGCTCCACCCCGGGGACTAGGAACACAGATACGCAGTATTTT.